A single sample gave rise to the 18 T cell receptor beta chains below, sequenced in a study of OX40 agonist ivuxolimab in advanced cancers. TCRdb keeps only in-frame clones here, not all; method: immunoSEQ multiplex PCR. The repertoire has 57,000 or so clones, roughly nine tenths of them found once; the top ten carry 0.95% to 1.5%. Sequences were derived from CD4+ or CD8+ T cells sorted from blood, sampled in a trial of the OX40 agonist ivuxolimab. The receptors shown here come from an adult with an advanced solid tumor such as melanoma, head and neck, liver or kidney cancer.

The J gene is TRBJ1-1, the V gene TRBV18, with TRBD1 identical over 7 bases. With V trimmed by 3 bases and J by 1 base, 8 bases remained unmatched. The CDR3 spans 16 residues. CDR1 and CDR2 (germline): KGHSH, LQKENI. This chain's CDR3 is CASSPSQGRRNTEAFF. CDR3 in DNA: TGTGCCAGCTCACCGTCACAGGGGAGGAGGAACACTGAAGCTTTCTTT. The full variable domain, completed using reference TRBV18 and TRBJ1-1, is NAGVMQNPRHLVRRRGQEARLRCSPMKGHSHVYWYRQLPEEGLKFMVYLQKENIIDESGMPKERFSAEFPKEGPSILRIQQVVRGDSAAYFCASSPSQGRRNTEAFFGQGTRLTVV.

This sequence joins TRBV2 and TRBJ2-3; D tentatively fits TRBD1 or TRBD2 (7 bases each). Trimming shortened V by 4 bases and J by 9 bases, and 23 bases separated the two germline ends. The germline V gene encodes CDR1 SNHLY and CDR2 FYNNEI. The CDR3 extends over 16 amino acids. CDR3 nucleotide sequence: TGTGCCAGCAGTGTTGACAGGGTGGAGGGGGGGAAGACGCAGTATTTT. Protein product: CASSVDRVEGGKTQYF.

This rearrangement joins TRBV7-2 to TRBJ1-6, with a possible D match to TRBD1 (5 bases). The CDR3 sequence is 16 residues long. From germline, CDR1 is SGHTA and CDR2 FQGNSA. The ends were cut back, 3 bases at V and 7 bases at J, with 16 bases in the middle. The CDR3 reads CASSFGAGAGNSPLHF. CDR3 bases: TGTGCCAGCAGCTTTGGGGCCGGGGCAGGGAATTCACCCCTCCACTTT. The whole variable domain, filled in from reference TRBV7-2 and TRBJ1-6, reads GAGVSQSPSNKVTEKGKDVELRCDPISGHTALYWYRQSLGQGLEFLIYFQGNSAPDKSGLPSDRFSAERTGGSVSTLTIQRTQQEDSAVYLCASSFGAGAGNSPLHFGNGTRLTVT.

The CDR3 nucleotides read TGTGCCAGCAGTGAGCAGAACTCTGGGGCCAACGTCCTGACTTTC. It specifies CASSEQNSGANVLTF. V usage is TRBV6-4 and J usage is TRBJ2-6; the D is unclear. V was cut by 3 bases and J by 0 bases, with 6 bases left in between. CDR1 and CDR2 (germline): MRHNA, SNTAGT. The CDR3 sequence is 15 residues long.

This sequence joins TRBV10-1 and TRBJ2-3, with D possibly TRBD2 on 5 matching bases. The CDR3 is 15 residues long. Germline V gene lookup returns CDR1 WNHNN and CDR2 SYGVQD (reference sequence). V lost 2 bases and J 7 bases, leaving 16 bases between the germline ends. The CDR3 region is CASSEGLFGIYTQYF. CDR3 DNA sequence: TGCGCCAGCAGTGAGGGGCTTTTCGGGATATATACGCAGTATTTT.

The chain uses TRBV5-1 and TRBJ2-1; D remains ambiguous. V lost 3 bases and J 4 bases, leaving 5 bases between the germline ends. The CDR3 runs to 12 residues. The germline V gene has CDR1 SGHRS and CDR2 YFSETQ. The chain's CDR3 is CASSSDYNEQFF. DNA for the CDR3: TGCGCCAGCAGCTCGGATTACAATGAGCAGTTCTTC.

This chain uses TRBV4-1 with TRBJ1-1, with a weak D call TRBD1 (6 bases). The CDR3 extends over 15 amino acids. Germline-derived CDR1 and CDR2 are MGHRA and YSYEKL. V shed 3 bases and J shed 3 bases, with 14 bases lying between them. The CDR3: CASSHPLRGDTEAFF. The CDR3 DNA reads TGCGCCAGCAGCCACCCCCTTAGGGGGGACACTGAAGCTTTCTTT.

The chain employs TRBV20-1 and TRBJ2-5, with no clear D. Per germline, CDR1 DFQATT and CDR2 SNEGSKA (reference sequence). V dropped 5 bases and J dropped 1 base, with 2 bases sitting between them. The length of the CDR3 is 10 residues. The CDR3 DNA is TGCAGTGCTGTCCAAGAGACCCAGTACTTC. Translating it yields CSAVQETQYF.

This chain uses TRBV19 with TRBJ1-5; the D gene is possibly TRBD1 (6 bases). From germline, CDR1 is LNHDA and CDR2 SQIVND (reference sequence). V was clipped by 4 bases and J by 0 bases, with 13 bases between them. The CDR3 has 16 residues. In DNA, the CDR3 is TGTGCCAGTAGTACGACAGGCACGTATAGCAATCAGCCCCAGCATTTT. Translated, it gives CASSTTGTYSNQPQHF. Full variable domain (rest looked up from reference TRBV19 and TRBJ1-5): DGGITQSPKYLFRKEGQNVTLSCEQNLNHDAMYWYRQDPGQGLRLIYYSQIVNDFQKGDIAEGYSVSREKKESFPLTVTSAQKNPTAFYLCASSTTGTYSNQPQHFGDGTRLSIL.

This clone was seen just once. The chain combines TRBV23-1 with TRBJ1-2; no clear D gene. TRBV23-1 is reported as an ORF; its role is uncertain. The V end lost 9 bases, the J end lost 4 bases, and 15 bases lay between the germline ends. This CDR3 is 13 amino acids long. The DNA of the CDR3 is TGCGCCAGAACTCCCAAAAAGGTCTATGGCTACACCTTC. Translating gives CARTPKKVYGYTF.

The chain uses TRBV7-8 and TRBJ1-5; perhaps TRBD1 as D (6 bases). This CDR3 has 14 residues. CDR1 is SGHVS and CDR2 is FQNEAQ in the germline V gene. The ends were cut back, 2 bases at V and 6 bases at J, with 11 bases in the middle. The CDR3 nucleotides are TGTGCCAGCAGCTTAATCAGGGGCGGTCAGCCCCAGCATTTT. Translated, it gives CASSLIRGGQPQHF. Drawing the rest from reference TRBV7-8 and TRBJ1-5, the complete variable domain is GAGVSQSPRYKVAKRGQDVALRCDPISGHVSLFWYQQALGQGPEFLTYFQNEAQLDKSGLPSDRFFAERPEGSVSTLKIQRTQQEDSAVYLCASSLIRGGQPQHFGDGTRLSIL.

The V call is TRBV6-1, the J call TRBJ1-2; TRBD1 matches at 9 bases. Trimming removed 6 bases from V and 3 bases from J; junction bases left unmatched: 8. Germline values: CDR1 MNHNS, CDR2 SASEGT. The CDR3 sequence is 15 residues long. CDR3 sequence reads: CASSARDRADYGYTF. In DNA, the CDR3 is TGTGCCAGCAGCGCCCGGGACAGGGCGGACTATGGCTACACCTTC.

The chain links TRBV18 to TRBJ1-5; TRBD1 might be the D (6 bases). The CDR3 is 17 residues long. V dropped 2 bases and J dropped 3 bases, with 17 bases sitting between them. The germline V gene encodes CDR1 KGHSH and CDR2 LQKENI. The CDR3 nucleotides read TGTGCCAGCTCACCAGGGGGGGCACAGAACCACAATCAGCCCCAGCATTTT. Its protein is CASSPGGAQNHNQPQHF.

The gene calls are TRBV27 and TRBJ1-6; D gene ambiguous. The CDR3 spans 13 residues. Trimming took 7 bases from V and 0 from J, leaving 4 bases between them. In germline, CDR1 is MNHEY, CDR2 SMNVEV (reference sequence). CDR3 sequence (DNA): TGTGCCAGCACCACCTCCTATAATTCACCCCTCCACTTT. Its protein is CASTTSYNSPLHF.

This clone was seen only once. The chain has TRBV2 and TRBJ1-2; D is possibly TRBD1 (5 bases). With 3 bases removed from V and 8 bases from J, the gap between germline ends came to 10 bases. Germline loops: CDR1 SNHLY, CDR2 FYNNEI. There are 12 residues in the CDR3. The CDR3 spells CASSEWTLGYTF. In DNA, the CDR3 is TGTGCCAGCAGTGAGTGGACACTCGGCTACACCTTC.

V usage is TRBV11-1 and J usage is TRBJ2-3; TRBD1 aligns across 10 bases. CDR3 length equals 16 residues. Trimming took 4 bases from V and 2 from J; bases not matched to a gene: 6. CDR1 and CDR2 from the germline V gene are SGHAT and FQDESV (reference sequence). CDR3 sequence: CASSSPGQGYTDTQYF. Written as DNA, the CDR3 is TGTGCCAGCAGCTCGCCGGGACAGGGGTACACAGATACGCAGTATTTT.

The rearrangement joins TRBV6-5 to TRBJ2-7, with TRBD1 matching 8 bases. CDR3 length equals 15 residues. Per the germline V gene, CDR1 is MNHEY and CDR2 is SVGAGI. The junction had 14 bases not matched to a gene; V was cut back by 6 bases and J by 7 bases. The CDR3 sequence is CASRSGGTGPKEQYF. As DNA, the CDR3 is TGTGCCAGCAGGAGCGGCGGGACAGGCCCTAAGGAGCAGTACTTC.

This chain joins TRBV7-8 and TRBJ2-3; TRBD2 matches at 7 bases. Germline trimming cut 1 base from V and 4 bases from J; bases unmatched to any gene: 5. This CDR3 spans 15 amino acids. The germline V gene has CDR1 SGHVS and CDR2 FQNEAQ. As DNA, the CDR3 is TGTGCCAGCAGCTTAGGGGGGGGTATTTCAGATACGCAGTATTTT. It is translated as CASSLGGGISDTQYF.